This T cell receptor (beta chain) was sequenced for a study of T-cell memory formation after mild COVID-19. TCRdb used MiXCR to reprocess the 5' RACE reads, holding one entry per CDR3 protein. In the table there are under 600,000 distinct CDR3 sequences, about 20% of which are singletons. On this clonotype itself: The antigen is unknown.

CDR1 SGHRS and CDR2 YFSETQ come from the germline V gene. This CDR3 contains 16 residues. Trimming took off 3 bases at V and 4 bases at J, with 16 bases between the two ends. Study-level findings and limits: A second wave of clones peaked on day 37, and their SARS-CoV-2 specificity went unconfirmed.

Sequencing used PBMCs or a T cell subset sorted from them (not recorded which). The origin of this receptor is an adult woman who had mild COVID-19 (a few samples of this study predate the infection). Cell type and time point are not known. The chain employs TRBV5-1 and TRBJ2-2, with D maybe TRBD1 (6 bases). CDR3 sequence: CASSSTGTPSTGELFF. The CDR3 bases are TGCGCCAGCAGCTCAACCGGGACACCTTCCACCGGGGAGCTGTTTTTT.